One and the same sample provided the 13 T cell receptor beta chains below, sequenced in a study of cytomegalovirus exposure and HLA in healthy donors. Primers included in the PCR were 60 Vbeta and 13 Jbeta primers. Clones were sequenced by immunoSEQ multiplex PCR, and TCRdb holds only the in-frame ones, with some missing. The sample records approximately 190,000 clones, 87% being singletons. The sequencing input was PBMCs. All receptors come from a boy aged 2 to 9 in good health and CMV-seronegative.

The rearrangement joins TRBV5-4 to TRBJ2-5, with 10 bases lining up with TRBD1. The CDR3 length is 16 residues. From germline, CDR1 is SGHNT and CDR2 YYREEE (reference sequence). J lost 0 bases, V lost 3 bases, and 5 bases had no gene match. CDR3 loop: CASSSGTGVYQETQYF. CDR3 DNA: TGTGCCAGCAGCTCCGGGACAGGGGTATACCAAGAGACCCAGTACTTC.

This chain uses TRBV28 with TRBJ2-1; 7 nucleotides match TRBD2. Germline assignment: CDR1 MDHEN and CDR2 SYDVKM. V was pared by 5 bases and J by 2 bases, with 12 bases of the junction left unmatched. CDR3 length equals 17 residues. The CDR3 protein is CASSVGRAGRTYNEQFF. CDR3 coding DNA: TGTGCCAGCAGTGTCGGCCGAGCGGGGAGGACCTACAATGAGCAGTTCTTC.

The V and J genes are TRBV6-1 and TRBJ1-6; no clear D. This CDR3 is 13 amino acids long. The germline CDR1 and CDR2 sequences are MNHNS and SASEGT. V was pared by 8 bases and J by 4 bases, with 9 bases between. In DNA, the CDR3 is TGTGCCAGCTACGAGGGATATAATTCACCCCTCCACTTT. Translating it yields CASYEGYNSPLHF.

The V gene is TRBV19, the J gene TRBJ1-6, with D unclear. The CDR3 is made up of 17 amino acids. Looked up from germline, CDR1 is LNHDA and CDR2 is SQIVND (reference sequence). The V and J ends lost 0 bases and 7 bases respectively, with 16 bases between them. This CDR3 reads CASSIDLEAPRNSPLHF. In DNA form, the CDR3 reads TGTGCCAGTAGTATAGATCTGGAGGCGCCACGGAATTCACCCCTCCACTTT. Filled out from reference TRBV19 and TRBJ1-6, the complete variable domain reads DGGITQSPKYLFRKEGQNVTLSCEQNLNHDAMYWYRQDPGQGLRLIYYSQIVNDFQKGDIAEGYSVSREKKESFPLTVTSAQKNPTAFYLCASSIDLEAPRNSPLHFGNGTRLTVT.

This chain links TRBV5-1 with TRBJ2-7, with a weak D call TRBD2 (5 bases). V lost 0 bases and J 7 bases, leaving 14 bases between the germline ends. Germline CDR1 is SGHRS and CDR2 is YFSETQ. This CDR3 has 14 amino acids. The CDR3 sequence: CASSLETGLGEQYF. In DNA form, the CDR3 reads TGCGCCAGCAGCTTGGAGACGGGGTTGGGAGAGCAGTACTTC.

This clone appeared a few times. V usage is TRBV7-2 and J usage is TRBJ2-3; 11 bases are shared with TRBD1. Germline loops: CDR1 SGHTA, CDR2 FQGNSA. The CDR3 runs to 16 residues. V dropped 0 bases and J dropped 3; count of bases not matched to a gene: 2. DNA of the CDR3: TGTGCCAGCAGCTTAGCCGGGACAGGGGGGACAGATACGCAGTATTTT. This codes for CASSLAGTGGTDTQYF.

The rearrangement links TRBV18 to TRBJ1-1; tentative D call: TRBD1 (5 bases). Trimming took off 6 bases at V and 3 bases at J, with 14 bases between the two ends. The CDR3 is made up of 14 amino acids. Germline-derived CDR1 and CDR2 are KGHSH and LQKENI. CDR3 region: CASSRPQGDTEAFF. In DNA form, the CDR3 reads TGTGCCAGCTCCCGACCTCAGGGCGACACTGAAGCTTTCTTT.

The chain employs TRBV27 and TRBJ2-7; D unresolved. The V end lost 3 bases, the J end lost 3 bases, and 12 bases lay between the germline ends. The CDR3 is 14 amino acids. Germline CDR1 reads MNHEY; CDR2 reads SMNVEV (reference sequence). The CDR3 DNA is TGTGCCAGCAGTTTCTACGACGGAGACTACGAGCAGTACTTC. Translated: CASSFYDGDYEQYF.

This clone occurred once. The chain couples TRBV19 to TRBJ2-1, with 9 bases fitting TRBD2. The CDR3 consists of 13 residues. Germline V gene data show CDR1 as LNHDA and CDR2 as SQIVND (reference sequence). The V gene end was trimmed by 2 bases and the J gene end by 10 bases; junction bases not matched to a gene: 3. The CDR3: CASSILAGVEQFF. The CDR3 DNA reads TGTGCCAGTAGTATATTAGCGGGAGTGGAGCAGTTCTTC.

This sequence joins TRBV9 and TRBJ1-2, with D unresolved. The V end was cut by 2 bases, the J end by 0 bases, with 8 bases between. The germline V gene has CDR1 SGDLS and CDR2 YYNGEE. This CDR3 has 14 amino acids. The CDR3 here is CASSVSSANYGYTF. The CDR3 bases are TGTGCCAGCAGCGTGTCTTCGGCTAACTATGGCTACACCTTC.

This clone showed up just once. V is TRBV5-5 and J is TRBJ1-1; D unresolved. Germline-derived CDR1 and CDR2 are SGHKS and YYEKEE (reference sequence). The CDR3 length is 14 residues. The ends were cut back, 4 bases at V and 3 bases at J, with 13 bases in the middle. CDR3 loop: CASSPVRLDTEAFF. As DNA, the CDR3 is TGTGCCAGCAGCCCCGTGCGTTTGGACACTGAAGCTTTCTTT.

This CDR3 reads CASSAWQDTQYF. The CDR3 DNA reads TGTGCCAGCAGCGCGTGGCAAGATACGCAGTATTTT. This chain uses TRBV9 with TRBJ2-3; D remains ambiguous. CDR3 length: 12 amino acids. The ends were cut back, 3 bases at V and 5 bases at J, with 7 bases in the middle. CDR1 is SGDLS and CDR2 is YYNGEE in the germline V gene.

V and J are TRBV30 and TRBJ1-2; D gene unclear. The V end lost 4 bases, the J end lost 0 bases, and 9 bases lay between the germline ends. Germline CDR1 GTSNPN, CDR2 SVGIG (reference sequence). This CDR3 contains 13 residues. The CDR3 DNA is TGTGCCTGGATGCAGGCCCCTAACTATGGCTACACCTTC. Protein sequence: CAWMQAPNYGYTF. Full variable domain (remainder filled in from reference TRBV30 and TRBJ1-2): SQTIHQWPATLVQPVGSPLSLECTVEGTSNPNLYWYRQAAGRGLQLLFYSVGIGQISSEVPQNLSASRPQDRQFILSSKKLLLSDSGFYLCAWMQAPNYGYTFGSGTRLTVV.